One T cell receptor beta chain is described in this entry. Absence of ophthalmopathy progression within 18 months defined stable Graves' hyperthyroidism. Hyperthyroidism was newly diagnosed in patients aged 18 to 65 (duration under 2 months). Germline V gene lookup returns CDR1 SQVTM and CDR2 ANQGSEA. V shed 4 bases and J shed 1 base, with 8 bases lying between them. The CDR3 runs to 12 residues. These data are taken from a study of T cells in Graves' hyperthyroidism and ophthalmopathy. Study as a whole: Before treatment of any kind, peripheral blood was taken at initial diagnosis.

Amplified regions were TCR beta CDR3 sequences from RNA transcripts. Researchers ran a first-round RT-PCR on the TCR CDR3 using the HTBI primer set. One entry per CDR3 protein results from TCRdb running MiXCR on the multiplex PCR reads. The data hold under 400,000 distinct CDR3 sequences, with about 15% observed a single time. Sample: blood. The receptor was derived from a woman between 55 and 75 years old with Graves' hyperthyroidism. The J gene is TRBJ2-7, the V gene TRBV29-1; D not resolved. The CDR3 DNA reads as TGCAGCGTTGGGTCAGCTTCCTACGAGCAGTACTTC. This codes for CSVGSASYEQYF.